A single sample is the source of the 16 T cell receptor beta chains below, sequenced in a study of T cells expressing NK-cell markers. TCRdb re-called the 5' RACE reads, yielding one record per CDR3 amino acid sequence without DNA. In total, the table holds a few hundred thousand distinct CDR3 sequences. The specimen was blood T cells: a sorted CD56 or NKG2C T cell subset, CD4+ or CD8+ T cells, or bulk PBMC T cells (not recorded which). Source of these receptors: a man aged 18 to 70 in good health.

Here the CDR3 reads CASSLRAQGGTEAFF. V gene TRBV5-1 combines with J gene TRBJ1-1. The germline CDR1 and CDR2 sequences are SGHRS and YFSETQ. This CDR3 contains 15 residues.

The chain is built from TRBV7-9 and TRBJ2-1; the TCRdb call, TRBD2, lacks DNA for checking. The CDR3 has 17 amino acids. Looked up from germline, CDR1 is SEHNR and CDR2 is FQNEAQ (reference sequence). CDR3 sequence: CASSPHRPSPFYNEQFF.

This sequence joins TRBV12-3 or TRBV12-4 and TRBJ1-2. The CDR3 has 13 amino acids. The CDR3 sequence is CASSLARALGYTF.

This chain connects TRBV12-3 or TRBV12-4 to TRBJ1-5. This CDR3 contains 14 residues. CDR3 sequence reads: CASSAAGSSQPQHF.

J is TRBJ2-7 and V is TRBV15; TCRdb's D call, TRBD1, is unchecked because there is no DNA. From germline, CDR1 is LNHNV and CDR2 YYDKDF (reference sequence). This CDR3 is built from 17 residues. CDR3 sequence reads: CATSRDRGDRSSYEQYF.

The chain is built from TRBV5-1 and TRBJ2-3; TCRdb's D call of TRBD2 is untestable without DNA. Per the germline V gene, CDR1 is SGHRS and CDR2 is YFSETQ. The CDR3 runs 18 residues. The chain's CDR3 is CASSHYSGGTLRGDTQYF.

The chain carries TRBV5-1 and TRBJ2-1; the TCRdb D gene call, TRBD2, has no DNA to confirm it. Germline lookup yields CDR1 SGHRS and CDR2 YFSETQ. The CDR3 runs to 17 residues. This chain's CDR3 is CASSLGLAGALYNEQFF.

V is TRBV28 and J is TRBJ2-5; TCRdb outputs TRBD2, but without DNA this stays unchecked. Looked up from germline, CDR1 is MDHEN and CDR2 is SYDVKM. The CDR3 has 16 residues. CDR3 in amino acids: CASSLSAGGPPRTQYF.

The rearrangement uses TRBV10-3 and TRBJ2-5; absent DNA, TCRdb's TRBD1 call cannot be checked. The germline V gene has CDR1 ENHRY and CDR2 SYGVKD. The CDR3 is 14 amino acids. The CDR3 reads CAISPLGPQETQYF.

This chain links TRBV7-8 with TRBJ2-2; lacking DNA, the TRBD2 call made by TCRdb goes unchecked. Germline V gives CDR1 SGHVS, CDR2 FQNEAQ. CDR3 size: 19 residues. CDR3: CASSLAWAPGSSPTGELFF.

This chain joins TRBV18 and TRBJ1-3. The CDR3 contains 13 residues. Germline V CDR1 and CDR2: KGHSH, LQKENI. The CDR3 sequence: CASSPYAGNTIYF.

The V call is TRBV7-6, the J call TRBJ1-4; the TCRdb D gene call, TRBD1, has no DNA to confirm it. The CDR3 has 15 residues. The germline CDR1 and CDR2 sequences are SGHVS and FNYEAQ. The CDR3 loop reads CASSLAFRGNEKLFF.

The J gene is TRBJ2-2, the V gene TRBV9; the D call of TRBD1 rests on TCRdb alone, since no DNA is present to check it. Germline CDR1 is SGDLS and CDR2 is YYNGEE. The CDR3 loop spans 11 amino acids. This CDR3 is CASSAGDELFF.

The V and J genes are TRBV18 and TRBJ1-2. Germline V gene lookup returns CDR1 KGHSH and CDR2 LQKENI. The CDR3 has 13 amino acids. This CDR3 reads CASSPGANYGYTF.

The chain couples TRBV18 to TRBJ2-5; the TCRdb D gene call, TRBD1, has no DNA to confirm it. CDR1 and CDR2 from the germline V gene are KGHSH and LQKENI. The CDR3 has 16 residues. The CDR3 sequence: CASSLVVGLDRETQYF.

The chain joins TRBV6-1 to TRBJ2-2; TCRdb's D call, TRBD1, is unchecked because there is no DNA. The CDR3 has 14 residues. The germline V gene encodes CDR1 MNHNS and CDR2 SASEGT. Here the CDR3 reads CASTGGGRTGELFF.